The present entry profiles one T cell receptor beta chain with its context. Enrolled through a virtual design, the participants were between about 18 and 100 years of age and came from fewer than 30 US areas. These data are taken from a study of blood T cell repertoires in COVID-19. Sequencing was performed with immunoSEQ multiplex PCR; in TCRdb, only in-frame clones are kept and a portion is missing. The profile shows approximately 250,000 clones, about 89% of them singletons. The ends lost 5 bases at V and 9 bases at J; junction bases unmatched: 10. This CDR3 has 15 residues. CDR1 and CDR2 (germline): SNHLY, FYNNEI.

What was sequenced was PBMCs or T cells enriched from blood (not recorded which). The chain is built from TRBV2 and TRBJ1-6; 7 bases map to TRBD1. This clonotype was sampled from a woman under 40 who had recovered from COVID-19. The CDR3 DNA follows: TGTGCCAGCAGTATGACCGGGACAGACATTTCACCCCTCCACTTT. It is translated as CASSMTGTDISPLHF.